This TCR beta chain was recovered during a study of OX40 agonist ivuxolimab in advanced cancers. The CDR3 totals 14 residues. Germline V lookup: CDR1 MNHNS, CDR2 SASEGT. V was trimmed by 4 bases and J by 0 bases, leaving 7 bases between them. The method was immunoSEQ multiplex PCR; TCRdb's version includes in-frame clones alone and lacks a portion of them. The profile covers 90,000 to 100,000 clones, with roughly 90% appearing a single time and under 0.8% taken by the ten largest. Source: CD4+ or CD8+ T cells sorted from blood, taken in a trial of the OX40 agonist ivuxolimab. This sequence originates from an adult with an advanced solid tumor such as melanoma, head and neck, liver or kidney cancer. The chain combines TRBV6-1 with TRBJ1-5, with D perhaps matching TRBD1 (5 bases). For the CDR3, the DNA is TGTGCCAGCAGTGTCGACAGTAGCAATCAGCCCCAGCATTTT. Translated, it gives CASSVDSSNQPQHF.